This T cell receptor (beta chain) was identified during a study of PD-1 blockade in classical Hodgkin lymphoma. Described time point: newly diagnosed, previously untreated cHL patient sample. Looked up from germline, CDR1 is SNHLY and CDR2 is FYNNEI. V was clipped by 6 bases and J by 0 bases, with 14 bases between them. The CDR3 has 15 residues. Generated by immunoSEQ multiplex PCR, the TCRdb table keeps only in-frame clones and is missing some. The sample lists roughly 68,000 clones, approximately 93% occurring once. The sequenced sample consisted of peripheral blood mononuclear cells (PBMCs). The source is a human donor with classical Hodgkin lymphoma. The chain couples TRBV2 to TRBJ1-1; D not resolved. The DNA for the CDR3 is TGTGCCAGCAGAGACGGGTCGGCAATGAACACTGAAGCTTTCTTT. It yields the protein CASRDGSAMNTEAFF. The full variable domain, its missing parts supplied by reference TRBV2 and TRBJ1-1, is EPEVTQTPSHQVTQMGQEVILRCVPISNHLYFYWYRQILGQKVEFLVSFYNNEISEKSEIFDDQFSVERPDGSNFTLKIRSTKLEDSAMYFCASRDGSAMNTEAFFGQGTRLTVV.